The 12 T cell receptor beta chains in this list originate from one sample, sequenced in a study of sequential checkpoint blockade in melanoma. Documented treatment: randomized to nivolumab then ipilimumab (arm A) or the reverse (arm B). This table comes from immunoSEQ multiplex PCR, and its TCRdb copy is limited to in-frame clones, with some not included. Of 10,000 to 15,000 clones listed, roughly a fifth are singletons. The material was tumor tissue (inferred from file names), obtained from a patient given nivolumab and ipilimumab in sequence. All receptors come from a human donor with melanoma.

This rearrangement joins TRBV29-1 to TRBJ2-2, with D hard to call. CDR3 length: 14 residues. Germline CDR1 SQVTM, CDR2 ANQGSEA. Trimming shortened V by 0 bases and J by 2 bases, and 7 bases separated the two germline ends. The CDR3 DNA sequence: TGCAGCGTTGAAGATCGTAGAAACACCGGGGAGCTGTTTTTT. Encoded protein: CSVEDRRNTGELFF.

J is TRBJ1-4 and V is TRBV30; D might be TRBD1 (5 bases). Trimming left V 2 bases short and J 8 bases short, with 15 bases between. Looked up from germline, CDR1 is GTSNPN and CDR2 is SVGIG (reference sequence). CDR3 length: 14 residues. This CDR3 reads CAWSLRQGNEKLFF. In DNA form, the CDR3 reads TGTGCCTGGAGTTTAAGGCAGGGAAACGAAAAACTGTTTTTT. Together with reference TRBV30 and TRBJ1-4, the CDR3 gives the full variable domain: SQTIHQWPATLVQPVGSPLSLECTVEGTSNPNLYWYRQAAGRGLQLLFYSVGIGQISSEVPQNLSASRPQDRQFILSSKKLLLSDSGFYLCAWSLRQGNEKLFFGSGTQLSVL.

This clone was seen ten or more times. This sequence joins TRBV30 and TRBJ2-7; 9 bases fit TRBD2. The CDR3 runs 14 residues. Germline assignment: CDR1 GTSNPN and CDR2 SVGIG (reference sequence). Unmatched junction bases numbered 9, after V lost 3 bases and J lost 6 bases. The CDR3 region is CAWSEPGLAGEQYF. CDR3 in DNA: TGTGCCTGGAGCGAACCGGGACTAGCTGGCGAGCAGTACTTC.

There are a few counts of this clone. The chain has TRBV9 and TRBJ1-1; D unclear. CDR3 length equals 14 residues. The V and J ends lost 2 bases and 0 bases respectively, with 8 bases between them. CDR1 SGDLS and CDR2 YYNGEE come from the germline V gene. CDR3 sequence (DNA): TGTGCCAGCAGCGTCGGCTCAATGAACACTGAAGCTTTCTTT. The encoded protein is CASSVGSMNTEAFF.

At least ten counts were recorded for this clone. The chain has TRBV11-3 and TRBJ1-1; D unclear. The CDR3 spans 15 residues. V was cut by 3 bases and J by 4 bases, with 15 bases left in between. In germline, CDR1 is SGHNT, CDR2 YENEEA. CDR3 sequence (DNA): TGTGCCAGCAGCTTGGCGGGTGGGCGGACCACTGAAGCTTTCTTT. Protein product: CASSLAGGRTTEAFF. Supplemented by reference TRBV11-3 and TRBJ1-1, the full variable domain reads EAGVVQSPRYKIIEKKQPVAFWCNPISGHNTLYWYLQNLGQGPELLIRYENEEAVDDSQLPKDRFSAERLKGVDSTLKIQPAELGDSAVYLCASSLAGGRTTEAFFGQGTRLTVV.

The CDR3 nucleotides read TGTGCCAGCAGCTTAGGGACAGGCCGCGTCTACGAGCAGTACTTC. It translates to CASSLGTGRVYEQYF. The V and J genes are TRBV11-3 and TRBJ2-7, with 7 positions matching TRBD1. This CDR3 contains 15 residues. The V gene end was trimmed by 1 base and the J gene end by 3 bases; junction bases not matched to a gene: 6. Germline V lookup: CDR1 SGHNT, CDR2 YENEEA.

The V call is TRBV11-3, the J call TRBJ2-7; no reliable D call. V lost 5 bases to trimming and J lost 0 bases, with 20 bases between them. CDR1 SGHNT and CDR2 YENEEA come from the germline V gene. The CDR3 extends over 17 amino acids. The CDR3 is CASSQVFDWPISYEQYF. The DNA of the CDR3 is TGTGCCAGCAGCCAAGTTTTCGACTGGCCCATCTCCTACGAGCAGTACTTC.

V gene TRBV29-1 combines with J gene TRBJ1-1, with D perhaps TRBD1 (6 bases). Per the germline V gene, CDR1 is SQVTM and CDR2 is ANQGSEA. The CDR3 has 12 residues. V lost 0 bases to trimming and J lost 6 bases, with 8 bases between them. The CDR3 loop is CSVEEGAPEAFF. CDR3 DNA sequence: TGCAGCGTTGAAGAGGGGGCACCTGAAGCTTTCTTT.

This clone was picked up many times. CDR3 bases: TGTGCCAGCAGCTTAACCGGGACAGATTATAACACTGAAGCTTTCTTT. It codes for CASSLTGTDYNTEAFF. The chain recombines TRBV7-7 with TRBJ1-1; TRBD1 agrees at 7 bases. Germline loops: CDR1 SSHAT, CDR2 FNYEAQ (reference sequence). The CDR3 covers 16 residues. V lost 2 bases to trimming and J lost 2 bases; unmatched junction nucleotides: 8. The full variable domain, with the rest looked up from reference TRBV7-7 and TRBJ1-1, is GAGVSQSPRYKVTKRGQDVTLRCDPISSHATLYWYQQALGQGPEFLTYFNYEAQPDKSGLPSDRFSAERPEGSISTLTIQRTEQRDSAMYRCASSLTGTDYNTEAFFGQGTRLTVV.

This clone was counted a few times. The J gene is TRBJ1-2, the V gene TRBV19, with D unclear. V lost 11 bases and J 4 bases, leaving 17 bases between the germline ends. The CDR3 is 13 amino acids. CDR1 and CDR2 (germline): LNHDA, SQIVND (reference sequence). The DNA of the CDR3 is TGTGCCGTCTCGTCGGGGAGAGGCTATGGCTACACCTTC. It codes for CAVSSGRGYGYTF.

The chain employs TRBV6-8 and TRBJ2-7, with D perhaps matching TRBD1 (5 bases). The CDR3 has 14 residues. Germline V gene data show CDR1 as MNHGY and CDR2 as SAAAGT. V lost 4 bases, J lost 1 base, and 11 bases lay in between. CDR3 loop: CASSLAQESYEQYF. As DNA, the CDR3 is TGTGCCAGCAGTTTAGCACAGGAGTCCTACGAGCAGTACTTC.

The chain combines TRBV18 with TRBJ2-7; D could derive from TRBD1 or TRBD2 (6 bases each). The germline CDR1 and CDR2 sequences are KGHSH and LQKENI. The CDR3 has 16 amino acids. Trimming pared 4 bases from V and 3 bases from J, leaving 19 bases between. The CDR3 spells CASSRLGGGQVYEQYF. The CDR3 DNA sequence: TGTGCCAGCTCACGCCTTGGAGGGGGGCAGGTCTACGAGCAGTACTTC.